A selection of T cell receptor beta chains follows, all from one sample in a study of cytomegalovirus exposure and HLA in healthy donors. Repertoires were generated with immunoSEQ multiplex PCR, while TCRdb's copy carries only in-frame clones and drops some. The profile shows 150,000 to 200,000 clones, approximately 80% of them singletons. Sequenced material: PBMCs. All receptors derive from a woman between 35 and 50 years old in good health and CMV-seropositive. Both conserved end residues are part of each CDR3. The D gene is left open where the match is weak. The listing skips clone size in some rows; elsewhere it reads once, few, many or a size class.

>TRBJ2-1|TRBV11-2|once|NA
TGTGCCAGCAGCGTGGGCCTTAATGAGCAGTTCTTC
CASSVGLNEQFF
>TRBJ2-1|TRBV7-9|NA|NA
TGTGCCAGCAGCTTAGTGATGAGTGAGCAGTTCTTC
CASSLVMSEQFF
>TRBJ1-2|TRBV4-2|NA|TRBD1
TGTGCCAGCAGCCAAGGGACAGGGTCGTTGCAGAGCTATGGCTACACCTTC
CASSQGTGSLQSYGYTF
>TRBJ2-3|TRBV5-1|once|NA
TGCGCCAGCTCATATCGGGCAGGGGAAAATACGCAGTATTTT
CASSYRAGENTQYF
>TRBJ2-5|TRBV6-7|NA|TRBD1
TGTGCCAGCAGTTACGAGGGACAGTTTGCCCTGGAGCAGTACTTC
CASSYEGQFALEQYF
>TRBJ1-2|TRBV18|NA|NA
TGTGCCAGCGACCGAACAGGAACTTCCTCTGATGGCTACACCTTC
CASDRTGTSSDGYTF
>TRBJ1-4|TRBV4-3|few|TRBD1
TGCGCCAGCAGCCAAGAAGGGACAGGTGATGAAAAACTGTTTTTT
CASSQEGTGDEKLFF
>TRBJ1-1|TRBV6-5|NA|NA
TGTGCCAGCAGTTACTCCCGGGTCAACACTGAAGCTTTCTTT
CASSYSRVNTEAFF
>TRBJ2-7|TRBV11-3|few|TRBD1
TGTGCCAGCAGCATCACCGGGACAGGAACCTACGAGCAGTACTTC
CASSITGTGTYEQYF
>TRBJ1-1|TRBV4-1|few|NA
TGCGCCAGCAGCCAATCCGGGTTGGACACTGAAGCTTTCTTT
CASSQSGLDTEAFF
>TRBJ2-2|TRBV23-1|NA|NA
TGCGCCAGCAGTCAGGGCCACTACACCGGGGAGCTGTTTTTT
CASSQGHYTGELFF
>TRBJ1-2|TRBV5-1|few|TRBD1
TGCGCCAGCAGCTTCTCAGGGGGCGCAGACTATGGCTACACCTTC
CASSFSGGADYGYTF
>TRBJ1-4|TRBV7-9|NA|TRBD1
TGTGCCAGCAGCTTCACTACAGGGGCTGGGGCTGAAAAACTGTTTTTT
CASSFTTGAGAEKLFF
>TRBJ1-2|TRBV28|NA|TRBD1
TGTGCCAGCAGTTTACCCACAGGGGACGGCTACACCTTC
CASSLPTGDGYTF
>TRBJ2-6|TRBV5-6|few|TRBD1
TGTGCCAGCAGCCCAGGGGGCGCGGGAGGGGCCAACGTCCTGACTTTC
CASSPGGAGGANVLTF
>TRBJ2-7|TRBV14|NA|TRBD2
TGTGCCAGCAGCCAGGGACTAGCGAGCTACGAGCAGTACTTC
CASSQGLASYEQYF
>TRBJ2-3|TRBV13|once|TRBD1
TGTGCCAGCAGCTCCGGGACAGGGTTTACAGATACGCAGTATTTT
CASSSGTGFTDTQYF
>TRBJ1-5|TRBV28|few|TRBD1
TGTGCCAGCAGTTCCCCAGGGACAGGCCGGATCCTTAGCAATCAGCCCCAGCATTTT
CASSSPGTGRILSNQPQHF
>TRBJ2-2|TRBV11-3|NA|TRBD2
TGTGCCAGCAGCTTAGTATCAGGACTAGCGGGAAACACCGGGGAGCTGTTTTTT
CASSLVSGLAGNTGELFF
>TRBJ2-5|TRBV4-1|once|NA
TGCGCCAGCAGCCAAGATCGAGGGGGCCAGTACTTC
CASSQDRGGQYF
>TRBJ2-7|TRBV5-6|NA|TRBD1
TGTGCCAGCAGCCTATTCGGACAGGCTCCGCGTTACGAGCAGTACTTC
CASSLFGQAPRYEQYF
>TRBJ2-3|TRBV1|NA|NA
TGCACCAGCAGCCTTTCAAGCGGGGGGGCGAGAAATACGCAGTATTTT
CTSSLSSGGARNTQYF
>TRBJ2-1|TRBV7-9|NA|NA
TGTGCCAGCAGCTCGACACTCTCCTACAATGAGCAGTTCTTC
CASSSTLSYNEQFF
>TRBJ1-1|TRBV6-1|NA|NA
TGTGCCAGTCAGTACAGTTTTAACACTGAAGCTTTCTTT
CASQYSFNTEAFF
>TRBJ1-2|TRBV11-2|NA|TRBD1
TGTGCCAGCAGCTTACGGTCCGGGACAGGGGGCGCGAGTAGCTATGGCTACACCTTC
CASSLRSGTGGASSYGYTF
>TRBJ2-5|TRBV27|NA|TRBD2
TGTGCCAGCAGTTTATCGGGACTAGCGTACCAAGAGACCCAGTACTTC
CASSLSGLAYQETQYF
>TRBJ2-3|TRBV5-4|NA|NA
TGTGCCAGCAGCTTGAGACAGTTGTATAGCACAGATACGCAGTATTTT
CASSLRQLYSTDTQYF
>TRBJ1-4|TRBV15|NA|NA
TGTGCCACCCAGGGCGTTGAGGAAAAACTGTTTTTT
CATQGVEEKLFF
>TRBJ1-5|TRBV28|NA|NA
TGTGCCAGCAATCTTAGCAATCAGCCCCAGCATTTT
CASNLSNQPQHF
>TRBJ2-3|TRBV7-6|NA|NA
TGTGCCAGCAGCTTACGCGCCCGGGGTCCAGATACGCAGTATTTT
CASSLRARGPDTQYF
>TRBJ1-1|TRBV6-1|many|NA
TGTGCCAGCAGCTCAACCTTTACAGGGTACCCTGAAGCTTTCTTT
CASSSTFTGYPEAFF
>TRBJ2-6|TRBV11-2|NA|NA
TGTGCCAGCAGCCCCACGGCTGGGGCCAACGTCCTGACTTTC
CASSPTAGANVLTF
>TRBJ2-6|TRBV5-4|NA|NA
TGTGCCAGCAGCTTGGCACTCGACACATCTGGGGCCAACGTCCTGACTTTC
CASSLALDTSGANVLTF
>TRBJ2-7|TRBV7-9|NA|TRBD2
TGTGCCAGCAGCTTGGTACTAGCGGGGGGGCACGAGCAGTACTTC
CASSLVLAGGHEQYF
>TRBJ1-6|TRBV27|NA|TRBD1
TGTGCCAGCAGTCTGGGACAGCCTTTTTCACCCCTCCACTTT
CASSLGQPFSPLHF
>TRBJ2-7|TRBV27|NA|TRBD2
TGTGCCAGCAGCCCGTGGGGTAGCGGGAGGTCCTACGAGCAGTACTTC
CASSPWGSGRSYEQYF
>TRBJ2-7|TRBV4-3|NA|TRBD2
TGCGCCAGCAGCCAAGATCTGGGACTAGCGGGAGGGCAAGAGCAGTACTTC
CASSQDLGLAGGQEQYF
>TRBJ2-1|TRBV11-3|NA|TRBD2
TGTGCCAGCACTGGACTAGGAACCAATGAGCAGTTCTTC
CASTGLGTNEQFF
>TRBJ2-1|TRBV6-4|NA|NA
TGTGCCAGCAGTGACGGATCTAGGGGGAATGAGCAGTTCTTC
CASSDGSRGNEQFF
>TRBJ2-7|TRBV7-9|NA|TRBD1
TGTGCCAGCAGCAATACAGGGGACGAGCAGTACTTC
CASSNTGDEQYF
>TRBJ1-1|TRBV7-2|NA|NA
TGTGCCAGCAGCTTACCCGGGGAACGGAAAGCTTTCTTT
CASSLPGERKAFF
>TRBJ1-1|TRBV19|NA|TRBD1
TGTGCCAGTAGTCCACTCGACAGGGGGCCCGGTGACACTGAAGCTTTCTTT
CASSPLDRGPGDTEAFF